Presented here are 19 T cell receptor beta chains from one specimen sequenced in a study of blood T cell repertoires in COVID-19. The assay was immunoSEQ multiplex PCR, and TCRdb's table has in-frame clones only and misses some. The table records tens of thousands of clones, roughly nine tenths of them present only once. Sequenced material: peripheral blood. The receptors shown here come from a woman aged 80 or older with active or convalescent COVID-19.

The V call is TRBV2, the J call TRBJ2-7; 8 bases map to TRBD2. The V and J ends lost 7 bases and 3 bases, in that order; junction bases with no gene match: 2. The CDR3 contains 12 residues. Germline V gene sequence: CDR1 SNHLY, CDR2 FYNNEI. The CDR3 region is CASKAGGYEQYF. The CDR3 DNA reads TGTGCCAGCAAGGCGGGGGGCTACGAGCAGTACTTC. The full variable domain, with the rest looked up from reference TRBV2 and TRBJ2-7, is EPEVTQTPSHQVTQMGQEVILRCVPISNHLYFYWYRQILGQKVEFLVSFYNNEISEKSEIFDDQFSVERPDGSNFTLKIRSTKLEDSAMYFCASKAGGYEQYFGPGTRLTVT.

This clone was seen only once. This rearrangement joins TRBV4-2 to TRBJ1-5; tentatively, D is TRBD1 (5 bases). The CDR3 has 16 amino acids. Trimming cost V 0 bases and J 4 bases, with 13 bases left between them. Per the germline V gene, CDR1 is LGHNA and CDR2 is YNFKEQ. CDR3 bases: TGTGCCAGCAGCCAAGAAAGGTGGGAGGGGAATCAGCCCCAGCATTTT. Translating gives CASSQERWEGNQPQHF.

This clone was seen a handful of times. The V call is TRBV7-9, the J call TRBJ2-7; 7 positions agree with TRBD1. Per the germline V gene, CDR1 is SEHNR and CDR2 is FQNEAQ (reference sequence). J was trimmed by 3 bases and V by 5 bases; bases with no gene match: 1. CDR3 length: 12 residues. CDR3 protein: CASSHRGYEQYF. The CDR3 DNA is TGTGCCAGCAGCCACAGGGGCTACGAGCAGTACTTC.

The rearrangement uses TRBV4-3 and TRBJ1-6; maybe TRBD1 (5 bases). The CDR3 runs 13 residues. V shed 6 bases and J shed 9 bases, with 12 bases lying between them. Germline V CDR1 and CDR2: LGHNA, YSLEER. The CDR3 DNA is TGCGCCAGCAGGGAAACAGGTGGTTCACCCCTCCACTTT. Its protein is CASRETGGSPLHF.

The chain carries TRBV11-3 and TRBJ2-2; 9 nucleotides line up with TRBD1. V was pared by 5 bases and J by 4 bases, with 5 bases of the junction left unmatched. Germline assignment: CDR1 SGHNT and CDR2 YENEEA. CDR3 length: 15 amino acids. CDR3 nucleotide sequence: TGTGCCAGCAGCGCCCGGGACAGGGCCACCGGGGAGCTGTTTTTT. Translation gives CASSARDRATGELFF.

This clone appeared once. The chain has TRBV2 and TRBJ2-7, with D uncertain. The CDR3 contains 14 residues. Trimming removed 5 bases from V and 0 bases from J, with 11 bases in between. Germline V gene lookup returns CDR1 SNHLY and CDR2 FYNNEI. The CDR3 here is CASSSTKISYEQYF. DNA of the CDR3: TGTGCCAGCAGTTCGACAAAAATCTCCTACGAGCAGTACTTC. Full variable domain (remainder filled in from reference TRBV2 and TRBJ2-7): EPEVTQTPSHQVTQMGQEVILRCVPISNHLYFYWYRQILGQKVEFLVSFYNNEISEKSEIFDDQFSVERPDGSNFTLKIRSTKLEDSAMYFCASSSTKISYEQYFGPGTRLTVT.

The chain carries TRBV3-1 (or the pseudogene TRBV3-2) and TRBJ1-1, with 7 bases that match TRBD1. CDR3 length: 20 residues. CDR1 and CDR2 (germline): LGHDT, YNNKEL (reference sequence). After removal of 2 bases from V and 0 bases from J, the junction contained 18 bases not matched to a gene. CDR3 loop: CASSQSTLTGAKSMNTEAFF. CDR3 sequence (DNA): TGTGCCAGCAGCCAATCTACGCTCACAGGGGCAAAATCCATGAACACTGAAGCTTTCTTT.

The chain links TRBV4-3 to TRBJ1-4; 10 nucleotides align to TRBD1. The CDR3 sequence is 15 residues long. The V segment lost 0 bases and the J segment 8 bases; nucleotides outside the gene matches: 3. Germline lookup yields CDR1 LGHNA and CDR2 YSLEER. The CDR3 reads CASSQEADRGEKLFF. The CDR3 DNA follows: TGCGCCAGCAGCCAAGAGGCGGACAGGGGGGAAAAACTGTTTTTT.

The J gene is TRBJ2-3, the V gene TRBV7-3; 7 nucleotides agree with TRBD1. The CDR3 spans 13 residues. Germline V gives CDR1 SGHTA, CDR2 FQGTGA. The V segment lost 6 bases and the J segment 5 bases; nucleotides outside the gene matches: 5. CDR3 in DNA: TGTGCCAGCAGGAGGGGGCGGGTAGATACGCAGTATTTT. Protein product: CASRRGRVDTQYF.

This clone was counted a few times. V usage is TRBV28 and J usage is TRBJ1-2; the match to TRBD1 covers 10 bases. The V and J ends lost 6 bases and 7 bases, in that order; junction bases with no gene match: 8. Per germline, CDR1 MDHEN and CDR2 SYDVKM. The CDR3 consists of 14 residues. The CDR3 loop is CASRSGTGAFGYTF. CDR3 DNA sequence: TGTGCCAGCAGATCTGGGACAGGGGCCTTTGGCTACACCTTC.

The chain joins TRBV11-3 to TRBJ1-2; the D gene is possibly TRBD1 (6 bases). CDR1 and CDR2 from the germline V gene are SGHNT and YENEEA. This CDR3 contains 16 residues. V was clipped by 0 bases and J by 3 bases, with 14 bases between them. This chain's CDR3 is CASSLDPRGADYGYTF. CDR3 sequence (DNA): TGTGCCAGCAGCTTAGATCCCAGGGGAGCCGACTATGGCTACACCTTC.

This clone was recorded a few times. V is TRBV5-1 and J is TRBJ1-5; weak D call: TRBD1 (5 bases). Germline V CDR1 and CDR2: SGHRS, YFSETQ. V lost 1 base, J lost 6 bases, and 8 bases lay in between. The CDR3 runs to 13 residues. The CDR3 here is CASSLLGGQPQHF. The CDR3, as DNA: TGCGCCAGCAGCTTGTTGGGGGGTCAGCCCCAGCATTTT.

This rearrangement joins TRBV5-8 to TRBJ1-5, with D tentatively TRBD1 (5 bases). CDR3 length equals 15 residues. Germline V gene sequence: CDR1 SGHTS, CDR2 YDEGEE. V shed 4 bases and J shed 4 bases, with 15 bases lying between them. The CDR3 region is CASSPYARVNQPQHF. The CDR3 DNA is TGTGCCAGCAGCCCCTACGCCAGGGTGAATCAGCCCCAGCATTTT.

The V call is TRBV4-1, the J call TRBJ1-2, with 11 bases fitting TRBD1. J gave up 8 bases and V 4 bases, and 6 bases lay outside the gene matches. The V gene's germline CDR1 is MGHRA and CDR2 YSYEKL. The CDR3 extends over 14 amino acids. This CDR3 is CASSPRDRGKGYTF. The CDR3 nucleotides are TGCGCCAGCAGCCCCCGGGACAGGGGGAAAGGCTACACCTTC.

The chain is built from TRBV7-2 and TRBJ2-1, with a tentative D call TRBD1 (6 bases). The CDR3 consists of 13 residues. CDR1 and CDR2 (germline): SGHTA, FQGNSA. V dropped 2 bases and J dropped 7 bases, with 9 bases sitting between them. CDR3 in DNA: TGTGCCAGCAGCTTACCACAGGGAAATGAGCAGTTCTTC. Protein: CASSLPQGNEQFF.

This clone was recorded a few times. The chain combines TRBV24-1 with TRBJ1-4, with 9 bases matching TRBD1. The trim removed 4 bases at V and 6 bases at J, leaving 5 bases unmatched. Germline CDR1 KGHDR, CDR2 SFDVKD. The CDR3 is made up of 15 amino acids. This CDR3 reads CATSDVGQGDEKLFF. For the CDR3, the DNA is TGTGCCACCAGTGACGTGGGACAGGGTGATGAAAAACTGTTTTTT.

V and J are TRBV5-8 and TRBJ2-1; a weak D match, TRBD2 (6 bases). V was shortened by 2 bases and J by 0 bases, with 9 bases between the two germline ends. Per germline, CDR1 SGHTS and CDR2 YDEGEE. The CDR3 is made up of 15 amino acids. The CDR3 sequence is CASSFGGFSYNEQFF. The CDR3 DNA follows: TGTGCCAGCAGCTTTGGGGGGTTCTCCTACAATGAGCAGTTCTTC.

The rearrangement links TRBV27 to TRBJ2-2; weak D call: TRBD1 (6 bases). Per germline, CDR1 MNHEY and CDR2 SMNVEV (reference sequence). The V end lost 5 bases, the J end lost 1 base, and 14 bases lay between the germline ends. The CDR3 sequence is 16 residues long. In DNA, the CDR3 is TGTGCCAGCAGTGTTACCGGGACACTGAACACCGGGGAGCTGTTTTTT. Translating it yields CASSVTGTLNTGELFF.

This clone was detected only a few times. Written as DNA, the CDR3 is TGTGCCAGCAGCTTCCCGGGACTAGCAGGTTACGAGCAGTACTTC. It translates to CASSFPGLAGYEQYF. The chain is built from TRBV11-2 and TRBJ2-7; 9 bases align to TRBD2. The CDR3 totals 15 residues. Per the germline V gene, CDR1 is SGHAT and CDR2 is FQNNGV. With V trimmed by 3 bases and J by 4 bases, 7 bases remained unmatched.